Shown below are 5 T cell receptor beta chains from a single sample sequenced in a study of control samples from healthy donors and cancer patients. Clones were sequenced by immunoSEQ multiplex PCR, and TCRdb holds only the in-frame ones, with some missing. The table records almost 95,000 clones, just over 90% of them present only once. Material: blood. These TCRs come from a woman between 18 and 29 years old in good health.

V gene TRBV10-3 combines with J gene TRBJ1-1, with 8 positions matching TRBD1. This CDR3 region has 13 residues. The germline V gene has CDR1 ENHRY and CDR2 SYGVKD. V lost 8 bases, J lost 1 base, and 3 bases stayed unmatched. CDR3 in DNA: TGTGCCATCCGCGGACAGGGGAACACTGAAGCTTTCTTT. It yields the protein CAIRGQGNTEAFF.

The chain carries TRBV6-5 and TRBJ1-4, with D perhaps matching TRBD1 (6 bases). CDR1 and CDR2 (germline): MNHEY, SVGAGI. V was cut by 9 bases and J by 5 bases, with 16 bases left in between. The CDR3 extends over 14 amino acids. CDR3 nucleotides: TGTGCCAGTACATTAGGGGGTATAAATGAAAAACTGTTTTTT. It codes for CASTLGGINEKLFF.

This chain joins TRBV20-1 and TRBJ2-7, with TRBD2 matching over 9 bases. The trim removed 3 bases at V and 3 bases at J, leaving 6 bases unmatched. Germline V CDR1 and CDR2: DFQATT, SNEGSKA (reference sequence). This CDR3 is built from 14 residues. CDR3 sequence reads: CSASRGSGGYEQYF. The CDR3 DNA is TGCAGTGCTAGTCGGGGTAGCGGGGGCTACGAGCAGTACTTC.

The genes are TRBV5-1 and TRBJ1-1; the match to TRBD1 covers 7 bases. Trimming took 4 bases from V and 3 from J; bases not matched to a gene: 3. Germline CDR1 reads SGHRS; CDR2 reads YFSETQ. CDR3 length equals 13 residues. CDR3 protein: CASSPGQYTEAFF. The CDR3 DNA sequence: TGCGCCAGCAGCCCGGGACAGTACACTGAAGCTTTCTTT. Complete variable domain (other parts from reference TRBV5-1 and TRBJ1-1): KAGVTQTPRYLIKTRGQQVTLSCSPISGHRSVSWYQQTPGQGLQFLFEYFSETQRNKGNFPGRFSGRQFSNSRSEMNVSTLELGDSALYLCASSPGQYTEAFFGQGTRLTVV.

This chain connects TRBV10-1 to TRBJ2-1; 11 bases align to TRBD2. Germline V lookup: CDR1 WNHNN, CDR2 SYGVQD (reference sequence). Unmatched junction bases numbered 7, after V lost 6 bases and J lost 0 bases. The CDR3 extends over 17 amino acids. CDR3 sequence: CASSGTSGSSSYNEQFF. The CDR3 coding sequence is TGCGCCAGCAGCGGGACTAGCGGATCTAGCTCCTACAATGAGCAGTTCTTC.